These T cell receptor beta chains were read from a single sample in a study of blood T cell repertoires in COVID-19. This table comes from immunoSEQ multiplex PCR, and its TCRdb copy is limited to in-frame clones, with some not included. The table has under 170,000 clones, roughly 85% seen once. The sequencing sample was made of peripheral blood. The origin of the receptors is a man aged 70 or older with acute or convalescent COVID-19. Each CDR3 is given with its conserved first and last residue. The order of the fields is J gene, D gene, clone size, V gene, CDR3 protein, CDR3 DNA. The D gene is left open where the match is weak. A row's size may be missing; if present it is once, few, many or a size class.

J: TRBJ2-1; D: .; size: .; V: TRBV20-1; CDR3: CSASYLVAYNEQFF; DNA: TGCAGTGCTAGTTACCTAGTGGCCTACAATGAGCAGTTCTTC
J: TRBJ2-3; D: TRBD1; size: .; V: TRBV25-1; CDR3: CASRDRVTDTQYF; DNA: TGTGCCAGCAGGGACAGGGTAACAGATACGCAGTATTTT
J: TRBJ1-1; D: TRBD1; size: .; V: TRBV7-2; CDR3: CASSLPLTGRNTEAFF; DNA: TGTGCCAGCAGCCTCCCCCTGACAGGGCGGAACACTGAAGCTTTCTTT
J: TRBJ2-2; D: TRBD1; size: .; V: TRBV18; CDR3: CASSPVTGDTGELFF; DNA: TGTGCCAGCTCACCAGTAACAGGGGATACCGGGGAGCTGTTTTTT
J: TRBJ2-3; D: .; size: once; V: TRBV24-1; CDR3: CATSDYGGDSRDTQYF; DNA: TGTGCCACCAGTGATTACGGAGGGGACAGTCGGGATACGCAGTATTTT
J: TRBJ2-3; D: TRBD2; size: .; V: TRBV10-1; CDR3: CASTTRKTSGSSTDTQYF; DNA: TGCGCCAGCACGACGAGGAAGACTAGCGGGAGCTCCACAGATACGCAGTATTTT
J: TRBJ2-5; D: .; size: .; V: TRBV7-9; CDR3: CASTPRTVQETQYF; DNA: TGTGCCAGCACCCCGCGGACTGTCCAAGAGACCCAGTACTTC
J: TRBJ2-3; D: TRBD2; size: .; V: TRBV4-3; CDR3: CASSHGGAGSGTDTQYF; DNA: TGCGCCAGCAGCCATGGGGGAGCGGGATCGGGCACAGATACGCAGTATTTT
J: TRBJ1-1; D: .; size: .; V: TRBV13; CDR3: CASSFPGTHTEAFF; DNA: TGTGCCAGCAGCTTCCCCGGGACACACACTGAAGCTTTCTTT
J: TRBJ2-3; D: TRBD2; size: .; V: TRBV7-8; CDR3: CASSPGLAGGGGTQYF; DNA: TGTGCCAGCAGCCCCGGACTAGCGGGAGGGGGCGGTACGCAGTATTTT
J: TRBJ2-3; D: .; size: .; V: TRBV5-1; CDR3: CASSLGWTSTDTQYF; DNA: TGCGCCAGCAGCCTTGGTTGGACTAGCACAGATACGCAGTATTTT